The 9 T cell receptor beta chains given below trace back to one sample, sequenced in a study of blood T cells in healthy people across ages. It was with a sample-barcoded 5' primer and a J-beta primer mix that a second PCR of roughly 6 to 12 cycles was run. MiXCR was run by TCRdb on the 5' RACE reads, yielding one entry per CDR3 protein. There are about a million distinct CDR3 sequences in the sample; roughly 52% occur only once, and roughly 13% lies in the top ten. The sequenced sample consisted of blood. All receptors derive from a man aged 25 to 40 in good health.

The sample holds a few counts of this clonotype. This rearrangement joins TRBV7-9 to TRBJ1-4; 7 positions match TRBD1. Germline V gene lookup returns CDR1 SEHNR and CDR2 FQNEAQ (reference sequence). This CDR3 region has 15 residues. The junction had 7 bases not matched to a gene; V was cut back by 2 bases and J by 7 bases. This CDR3 is CASSLKRQGSEKLFF. The CDR3 bases are TGTGCCAGCAGCTTAAAACGACAGGGCAGTGAAAAACTGTTTTTT.

The table lists this clonotype with a few counts. The genes are TRBV4-1 and TRBJ2-7, with 10 bases fitting TRBD1. CDR1 MGHRA and CDR2 YSYEKL come from the germline V gene. This CDR3 has 16 amino acids. V lost 0 bases, J lost 5 bases, and 7 bases stayed unmatched. Written as DNA, the CDR3 is TGCGCCAGCAGCCAAGATAGGGGGACAGGGGTTAACGAGCAGTACTTC. It codes for CASSQDRGTGVNEQYF.

This clonotype was recorded a few times. The chain's CDR3 is CASSQGGREYF. CDR3 sequence (DNA): TGTGCCAGCAGCCAAGGAGGCCGGGAGTACTTC. The rearrangement joins TRBV3-1 to TRBJ2-7; D is undetermined. Trimming removed 1 base from V and 11 bases from J, with 9 bases in between. The CDR3 is 11 residues long. Germline V gene data show CDR1 as LGHDT and CDR2 as YNNKEL (reference sequence).

The gene calls are TRBV27 and TRBJ2-4; D possibly uses TRBD1 or TRBD2 (7 bases each). The tail of the sequence fits TRBJ2-7 better, so the J call may be wrong. In germline, CDR1 is MNHEY, CDR2 SMNVEV (reference sequence). This CDR3 spans 15 amino acids. CDR3 protein: CASSFSQGGAYEQYF. CDR3 nucleotide sequence: TGTGCCAGCAGTTTTTCCCAGGGGGGGGCCTACGAGCAGTACTTC.

On this clonotype itself: Since a much larger clone is just one base distant, this may be a read error. The genes are TRBV9 and TRBJ2-3, with TRBD2 identical over 11 bases. The CDR3 contains 18 residues. Germline CDR1 SGDLS, CDR2 YYNGEE. CDR3 in DNA: TGTGCCAACAGCGTAGGAAGGGAGGGACTAGCGGGCACAGATACGCAGTATTTT. It encodes CANSVGREGLAGTDTQYF.

This clonotype was seen a handful of times. This chain joins TRBV6-6 and TRBJ1-6; 8 nucleotides line up with TRBD1. This CDR3 has 15 amino acids. After removal of 2 bases from V and 14 bases from J, the junction contained 11 bases not matched to a gene. The germline V gene has CDR1 MNHNY and CDR2 SVGAGI (reference sequence). Here the CDR3 reads CASSYRETGVVTLHF. CDR3 nucleotide sequence: TGTGCCAGCAGTTACCGAGAGACAGGGGTAGTGACCCTCCACTTT.

This clonotype has a single count. The gene calls are TRBV30 and TRBJ1-4; no firm D call. Trimming shortened V by 0 bases and J by 0 bases, and 8 bases separated the two germline ends. This CDR3 is built from 15 residues. CDR1 is GTSNPN, CDR2 SVGIG, per germline (reference sequence). CDR3 nucleotide sequence: TGTGCCTGGAGTGTACCCGCAGCAACTAATGAAAAACTGTTTTTT. Its translation: CAWSVPAATNEKLFF.

The V call is TRBV27, the J call TRBJ2-1; 8 bases are shared with TRBD2. CDR3 length: 15 residues. The V and J ends lost 4 bases and 3 bases, in that order; junction bases with no gene match: 5. CDR1 and CDR2 (germline): MNHEY, SMNVEV (reference sequence). CDR3 residues: CASSSGTRGYNEQFF. CDR3 DNA sequence: TGTGCCAGCAGTTCCGGGACTAGAGGCTACAATGAGCAGTTCTTC.

The chain's CDR3 is CASSPKDREGYTF. DNA for the CDR3: TGTGCCAGCTCACCCAAGGACAGGGAGGGCTACACCTTC. V usage is TRBV18 and J usage is TRBJ1-2, with 8 bases that match TRBD1. The length of the CDR3 is 13 residues. CDR1 KGHSH and CDR2 LQKENI come from the germline V gene. The junction had 5 bases not matched to a gene; V was cut back by 3 bases and J by 8 bases.